The 16 T cell receptor beta chains reported below all come from one sample, sequenced in a study of blood T cells in healthy people across ages. Together with a sample-barcoded 5' primer, a J-beta primer mix was included in a second PCR lasting 7 to 11 cycles. TCRdb redid the calling of the 5' RACE reads with MiXCR, one entry per CDR3 protein. Among roughly 730,000 distinct CDR3 sequences listed, more than 55% were seen once. Input material: blood. These receptors originate from a man aged 40-49 years in good health.

About this clonotype: At one of its ends the junction is not consistent with the germline gene, which may arise from a read error. The chain employs TRBV27 and TRBJ2-2; the match to TRBD1 covers 8 bases. Germline V lookup: CDR1 MNHEY, CDR2 SMNVEV (reference sequence). This CDR3 has 16 amino acids. CDR3 residues: CATAATGAANTGELFF. The CDR3, as DNA: TGCGCCACCGCGGCGACAGGGGCTGCGAACACCGGGGAGCTGTTTTTT.

The V gene is TRBV7-9, the J gene TRBJ2-7; 8 bases map to TRBD1. The CDR3 has 14 residues. V was pared by 5 bases and J by 7 bases, with 10 bases of the junction left unmatched. Germline V CDR1 and CDR2: SEHNR, FQNEAQ (reference sequence). CDR3 bases: TGTGCCAGCAGCCCTACCAGACAGGGGAGAGAGCAGTACTTC. Encoded protein: CASSPTRQGREQYF.

This clonotype has just a few counts. The gene calls are TRBV20-1 and TRBJ2-5, with D unresolved. Trimming took 3 bases from V and 4 from J, leaving 6 bases between them. The length of the CDR3 is 11 residues. Germline lookup yields CDR1 DFQATT and CDR2 SNEGSKA (reference sequence). In DNA, the CDR3 is TGCAGTGCTAGGGGTCCAGAGACCCAGTACTTC. Protein sequence: CSARGPETQYF.

The V and J genes are TRBV28 and TRBJ2-3; a possible D gene is TRBD1 (5 bases). V gave up 5 bases and J gave up 0 bases, with 15 bases separating them. Germline loops: CDR1 MDHEN, CDR2 SYDVKM. CDR3 length equals 16 residues. The CDR3 loop reads CASSLNVRQSTDTQYF. For the CDR3, the DNA is TGTGCCAGCAGTCTGAACGTACGACAGAGCACAGATACGCAGTATTTT.

This clonotype appeared a few times. The rearrangement joins TRBV7-9 to TRBJ2-4, with 13 bases that match TRBD2. J was trimmed by 6 bases and V by 5 bases; bases with no gene match: 4. Looked up from germline, CDR1 is SEHNR and CDR2 is FQNEAQ (reference sequence). The CDR3 loop spans 15 amino acids. CDR3: CASSPTSGGLNIQYF. In DNA form, the CDR3 reads TGTGCCAGCAGCCCGACTAGCGGGGGGTTAAACATTCAGTACTTC.

This chain links TRBV29-1 with TRBJ2-3, with unresolved D. Trimming took 3 bases from V and 0 from J, leaving 10 bases between them. The length of the CDR3 is 14 residues. Germline V gene sequence: CDR1 SQVTM, CDR2 ANQGSEA. CDR3 region: CSVDFGKSTDTQYF. CDR3 nucleotides: TGCAGCGTTGACTTCGGAAAGAGCACAGATACGCAGTATTTT.

This clonotype was found a few times. The chain couples TRBV7-2 to TRBJ2-7; perhaps D is TRBD1 or TRBD2 (5 bases each). The length of the CDR3 is 15 residues. Trimming cost V 5 bases and J 6 bases, with 20 bases left between them. Germline-derived CDR1 and CDR2 are SGHTA and FQGNSA. This chain's CDR3 is CASSQPDWGSSEQYF. CDR3 DNA sequence: TGTGCCAGCAGCCAACCTGATTGGGGGAGCAGCGAGCAGTACTTC. The full variable domain, completed using reference TRBV7-2 and TRBJ2-7, is GAGVSQSPSNKVTEKGKDVELRCDPISGHTALYWYRQSLGQGLEFLIYFQGNSAPDKSGLPSDRFSAERTGGSVSTLTIQRTQQEDSAVYLCASSQPDWGSSEQYFGPGTRLTVT.

This rearrangement joins TRBV28 to TRBJ1-6; D call uncertain. Germline V lookup: CDR1 MDHEN, CDR2 SYDVKM. CDR3 length: 14 amino acids. V was shortened by 3 bases and J by 10 bases, with 13 bases between the two germline ends. The CDR3 region has the DNA TGTGCCAGCAGTTTGTCTTCAGAGGGATCACCCCTCCACTTT. It translates to CASSLSSEGSPLHF.

V is TRBV6-2 or TRBV6-3 and J is TRBJ1-2; 7 bases map to TRBD1. Losses at the gene ends were 8 bases for V and 7 bases for J; bases not matched to a gene: 7. The CDR3 is 12 residues long. CDR1 MNHEY and CDR2 SVGEGT come from the germline V gene. CDR3 nucleotide sequence: TGTGCCAGCGGGGCCTACAGGGGTGGCTACACCTTC. This encodes CASGAYRGGYTF.

This clonotype was counted a few times. This chain links TRBV29-1 with TRBJ1-1; 8 bases match TRBD1. CDR1 and CDR2 from the germline V gene are SQVTM and ANQGSEA. This CDR3 is built from 14 residues. Losses at the gene ends were 6 bases for V and 4 bases for J; bases not matched to a gene: 10. CDR3 sequence reads: CSVTQQGGGTEAFF. The CDR3 DNA is TGCAGCGTGACCCAACAGGGGGGCGGCACTGAAGCTTTCTTT.

The chain recombines TRBV20-1 with TRBJ2-5, with unresolved D. TRBJ2-7 explains the end of the DNA better; the J call may be wrong. CDR3 length equals 13 residues. Germline lookup yields CDR1 DFQATT and CDR2 SNEGSKA (reference sequence). This CDR3 reads CSASGKGLHEQYF. For the CDR3, the DNA is TGCAGTGCTAGCGGTAAAGGTTTGCACGAGCAGTACTTC.

This chain joins TRBV24-1 and TRBJ1-2; 10 bases agree with TRBD1. Germline V gene sequence: CDR1 KGHDR, CDR2 SFDVKD. The ends lost 9 bases at V and 4 bases at J; junction bases unmatched: 13. The CDR3 sequence is 16 residues long. The CDR3 reads CATGVTGTGDAYGYTF. For the CDR3, the DNA is TGTGCCACCGGTGTTACCGGGACAGGGGACGCCTATGGCTACACCTTC.

In this sample, this clonotype turned up many times. This chain links TRBV27 with TRBJ2-5, with 9 bases that match TRBD2. Germline V lookup: CDR1 MNHEY, CDR2 SMNVEV (reference sequence). The CDR3 is 17 amino acids. V shed 0 bases and J 5 bases; nucleotides not matched to a gene: 10. The chain's CDR3 is CASSLSNPGLASETQYF. Written as DNA, the CDR3 is TGTGCCAGCAGTTTATCAAATCCGGGACTAGCTAGCGAGACCCAGTACTTC.

The rearrangement uses TRBV6-2 or TRBV6-3 and TRBJ2-1; no firm D call. Germline V gives CDR1 MNHEY, CDR2 SVGEGT. The CDR3 runs to 14 residues. Trimming removed 8 bases at V and 6 bases at J, with 17 bases between. CDR3 sequence reads: CASSVMARSNEQFF. CDR3 in DNA: TGTGCCAGCTCAGTGATGGCGCGATCCAATGAGCAGTTCTTC.

V and J are TRBV20-1 and TRBJ2-4; unclear D gene. Germline V gene data show CDR1 as DFQATT and CDR2 as SNEGSKA (reference sequence). Trimming left V 4 bases short and J 6 bases short, with 13 bases between. The CDR3 is made up of 13 amino acids. The CDR3 region is CSAKGSLGNIQYF. The CDR3 nucleotides are TGCAGTGCTAAAGGGTCCCTCGGAAACATTCAGTACTTC.

The chain carries TRBV10-3 and TRBJ2-3; D possibly corresponds to TRBD2 (5 bases). Germline V gene data show CDR1 as ENHRY and CDR2 as SYGVKD. This CDR3 contains 18 residues. The V end lost 0 bases, the J end lost 2 bases, and 18 bases lay between the germline ends. CDR3 residues: CAISESFDGSTTTDTQYF. CDR3 DNA: TGTGCCATCAGTGAGTCGTTTGACGGATCGACTACCACAGATACGCAGTATTTT.